This T cell receptor (beta chain) stems from a study of T-cell reconstitution after alpha-beta-depleted transplantation in children (dated by TCRdb to the mid-2010s). Notes on the research overall: Using TCR repertoire profiling, the study followed T-cell immune reconstitution in a quantitative way in children after TCRalphabeta/CD19-depleted allogeneic hematopoietic cell transplantation.

In the paper's terms, the treatment or condition label means: allogeneic hematopoietic cell transplantation with graft depleted of TCRalphabeta T cells and CD19 B cells. The children who served as transplant recipients had been given grafts of TCRalphabeta/CD19-depleted allogeneic hematopoietic cells. Libraries were constructed by PCR. The instrument given in TCRdb is Illumina HiSeq 2500. To normalize quantification of the TCRbeta repertoire, the TCR libraries were built with molecular barcoding that relied on unique molecular identifiers. The raw public data were reprocessed by TCRdb itself: fastp quality trimming at Q25, MiXCR clonotype calling, in-frame beta chains only. Identical CDR3 proteins give one entry, which carries the most common genes and DNA. This sample gives 200,000 to 300,000 distinct CDR3 sequences in total; about 25% of them show up just once. The ten largest clones take up about 2.6% of the sample.

With regard to this clonotype: The specificity of this receptor is unknown. One base away there is no much larger clone; base qualities are not given.

The CDR3 contains 13 residues, cysteine and phenylalanine counted. Here the CDR3 DNA is all that survives: 39 bases in frame from base 1. V trim: 5 bases; J trim: 1 base; unmatched bases: 3. CDR1 and CDR2 are drawn from the germline V gene (reference sequence): DFQATT, SNEGSKA. Study-wide conclusions, independent of this receptor: In some patients, high TCRbeta diversity at day 60 was attributed to recipient T cells and intrathymic progenitors that had survived conditioning. Apparently early alphabetaT-cell count recovery about two months after transplant reportedly relied on only several hundred rapidly expanded clones derived from non-depleted graft cells. Over the following months the frequencies of hyperexpanded clones went down, and after one year T-cell counts and TCRbeta diversity were mostly credited to newly produced T cells.

The source is a girl aged 2 to 9 with Fanconi anemia, due to receive a stem cell transplant. The sequenced sample was PBMCs, obtained before TCRalphabeta/CD19-depleted stem cell transplant. The V and J segments used are TRBV20-1 and TRBJ2-3; 7 central bases correspond to TRBD2. The CDR3 here reads CSAGREGTDTQYF. The DNA is as follows: TGCAGTGCTGGTCGGGAGGGCACAGATACGCAGTATTTT.